The 26 T cell receptor beta chains given below trace back to one sample, sequenced in a study of cytomegalovirus exposure and HLA in healthy donors. Amplification used 60 Vbeta primers and 13 Jbeta primers. Method: immunoSEQ multiplex PCR; TCRdb's copy keeps in-frame clones and lacks some. The data contain about 120,000 clones, 9% to 10% of them singletons. The sequenced sample consisted of PBMCs. The receptors shown here come from a man younger than 45 in good health and CMV-seronegative.

V and J are TRBV2 and TRBJ1-3, with 8 bases lining up with TRBD1. With V trimmed by 6 bases and J by 4 bases, 8 bases remained unmatched. Germline V CDR1 and CDR2: SNHLY, FYNNEI. The CDR3 runs 15 residues. The DNA for the CDR3 is TGTGCCAGCAGCGCGGTCCGGACAGGGGGAAACACCATATATTTT. Translated: CASSAVRTGGNTIYF.

Ten or more counts support this clone. J is TRBJ1-4 and V is TRBV19; D unclear. Trimming removed 3 bases at V and 8 bases at J, with 13 bases between. CDR1 and CDR2 from the germline V gene are LNHDA and SQIVND (reference sequence). CDR3 size: 14 residues. CDR3 nucleotide sequence: TGTGCCAGTAGTATTACCCCCACTTCGGAAAAACTGTTTTTT. Translated: CASSITPTSEKLFF.

This clone has only a few counts. This chain links TRBV9 with TRBJ2-3; 7 bases are shared with TRBD1. Unmatched junction bases numbered 2, after V lost 0 bases and J lost 4 bases. Germline V CDR1 and CDR2: SGDLS, YYNGEE. The CDR3 loop spans 14 amino acids. CDR3 bases: TGTGCCAGCAGCGTAGCAGGGGGTCCAGATACGCAGTATTTT. This translates into CASSVAGGPDTQYF.

This chain links TRBV6-6 with TRBJ2-2, with D possibly being TRBD2 (5 bases). The germline CDR1 and CDR2 sequences are MNHNY and SVGAGI (reference sequence). The CDR3 length is 14 residues. V was trimmed by 7 bases and J by 10 bases, leaving 19 bases between them. The CDR3 DNA is TGTGCCAGCACCACTAGGAATGGGTACAAGGAGCTGTTTTTT. Encoded protein: CASTTRNGYKELFF.

The chain uses TRBV5-1 and TRBJ2-7, with a possible D match to TRBD1 (5 bases). The CDR3 length is 12 residues. The V end was cut by 4 bases, the J end by 7 bases, with 12 bases between. The germline CDR1 and CDR2 sequences are SGHRS and YFSETQ. CDR3 in amino acids: CASSGQGEEQYF. CDR3 bases: TGCGCCAGCAGCGGCCAGGGTGAGGAGCAGTACTTC.

In this sample, this clone turned up a few times. The chain joins TRBV29-1 to TRBJ2-3; 7 bases map to TRBD2. Germline V gives CDR1 SQVTM, CDR2 ANQGSEA. V shed 3 bases and J 7 bases; nucleotides not matched to a gene: 7. There are 13 residues in the CDR3. Here the CDR3 reads CSVDLGGSNTQYF. The CDR3 bases are TGCAGCGTTGATTTGGGGGGGTCGAATACGCAGTATTTT.

The chain couples TRBV29-1 to TRBJ2-7, with D possibly TRBD1 on 5 matching bases. The CDR3 has 11 amino acids. Germline assignment: CDR1 SQVTM and CDR2 ANQGSEA. The V end was cut by 4 bases, the J end by 3 bases, with 7 bases between. The CDR3: CSVADIYEQYF. CDR3 DNA sequence: TGCAGCGTTGCGGACATCTACGAGCAGTACTTC.

This clone was counted a few times. The chain links TRBV6-6 to TRBJ1-5; no clear D gene. Trimming pared 1 base from V and 0 bases from J, leaving 7 bases between. The CDR3 is 15 amino acids. CDR1 and CDR2 from the germline V gene are MNHNY and SVGAGI (reference sequence). CDR3 in DNA: TGTGCCAGCAGTTACTTTCGAGATAGCAATCAGCCCCAGCATTTT. It yields the protein CASSYFRDSNQPQHF.

The chain combines TRBV28 with TRBJ2-7, with a possible D match to TRBD1 (6 bases). In germline, CDR1 is MDHEN, CDR2 SYDVKM. Trimming took off 6 bases at V and 2 bases at J, with 17 bases between the two ends. This CDR3 is built from 15 residues. CDR3 region: CASSPPSTGTYEQYF. The CDR3 DNA reads as TGTGCCAGCAGCCCTCCCTCGACAGGAACCTACGAGCAGTACTTC. Combining the CDR3 with reference TRBV28 and TRBJ2-7 gives the whole variable domain DVKVTQSSRYLVKRTGEKVFLECVQDMDHENMFWYRQDPGLGLRLIYFSYDVKMKEKGDIPEGYSVSREKKERFSLILESASTNQTSMYLCASSPPSTGTYEQYFGPGTRLTVT.

The genes are TRBV9 and TRBJ1-2; D is ambiguous. With 3 bases removed from V and 6 bases from J, the gap between germline ends came to 9 bases. Germline CDR1 reads SGDLS; CDR2 reads YYNGEE. The CDR3 runs to 12 residues. CDR3 loop: CASSDPADGYTF. The DNA for the CDR3 is TGTGCCAGCAGCGACCCCGCGGATGGCTACACCTTC.

There are a few counts of this clone. V gene TRBV19 combines with J gene TRBJ1-5; D may be TRBD1 (5 bases). Germline CDR1 LNHDA, CDR2 SQIVND (reference sequence). The V end was cut by 4 bases, the J end by 3 bases, with 16 bases between. This CDR3 has 16 residues. CDR3 DNA sequence: TGTGCCAGTAGTAGGATTTTGGGAGGGGACAATCAGCCCCAGCATTTT. Residues: CASSRILGGDNQPQHF.

This clone was observed a handful of times. The CDR3 nucleotides are TGTGCCAGCAGTTTCCGTGACACCAATCAGCCCCAGCATTTT. Protein product: CASSFRDTNQPQHF. V usage is TRBV28 and J usage is TRBJ1-5, with D unclear. The germline V and J ends were trimmed by 3 bases and 3 bases, with 9 bases remaining between them. The CDR3 length is 14 residues. In germline, CDR1 is MDHEN, CDR2 SYDVKM.

This clone was seen only a few times. The chain carries TRBV4-1 and TRBJ1-2; D is unresolved. CDR1 is MGHRA and CDR2 is YSYEKL in the germline V gene. The CDR3 runs 15 residues. Trimming took off 0 bases at V and 1 base at J, with 9 bases between the two ends. The CDR3, as DNA: TGCGCCAGCAGCCAAGAAGTGGGAGGTAACTATGGCTACACCTTC. Translated, it gives CASSQEVGGNYGYTF.

The chain joins TRBV7-3 to TRBJ2-2; D is possibly TRBD1 (5 bases). Germline V gene lookup returns CDR1 SGHTA and CDR2 FQGTGA. The V and J ends lost 4 bases and 2 bases respectively, with 11 bases between them. This CDR3 spans 15 amino acids. Here the CDR3 reads CASSSSQGNTGELFF. Here the CDR3 DNA reads TGTGCCAGCAGCTCAAGTCAGGGAAACACCGGGGAGCTGTTTTTT.

The rearrangement joins TRBV7-9 to TRBJ2-1, with D perhaps TRBD1 (5 bases). CDR1 and CDR2 (germline): SEHNR, FQNEAQ (reference sequence). V gave up 5 bases and J gave up 8 bases, with 22 bases separating them. The CDR3 extends over 16 amino acids. The CDR3 DNA is TGTGCCAGCAGCCCAACGACAGCCAACTATGGTCATGAGCAGTTCTTC. It encodes CASSPTTANYGHEQFF.

This clone appeared a few times. J is TRBJ2-7 and V is TRBV11-3, with 10 bases lining up with TRBD2. Trimming removed 5 bases from V and 3 bases from J; junction bases left unmatched: 7. Germline lookup yields CDR1 SGHNT and CDR2 YENEEA. The CDR3 has 15 residues. The CDR3 DNA follows: TGTGCCAGCAGCCTCGAGCGGGAGGGAGGCTACGAGCAGTACTTC. It codes for CASSLEREGGYEQYF.

The genes are TRBV7-9 and TRBJ1-1; a weak D match, TRBD1 (6 bases). Germline V gene sequence: CDR1 SEHNR, CDR2 FQNEAQ (reference sequence). Trimming took 5 bases from V and 1 from J, leaving 11 bases between them. The CDR3 is 14 residues long. The CDR3 is CASSEGHRNTEAFF. In DNA form, the CDR3 reads TGTGCCAGCAGCGAGGGACATAGGAACACTGAAGCTTTCTTT.

This clone was seen more than once but under ten times. The chain uses TRBV7-9 and TRBJ1-4; 8 bases agree with TRBD1. Germline-derived CDR1 and CDR2 are SEHNR and FQNEAQ (reference sequence). The J segment lost 5 bases and the V segment lost 6 bases, leaving 2 bases of the junction unmatched. CDR3 size: 13 residues. The CDR3 coding sequence is TGTGCCAGCAGGCGGACAGGGAATGAAAAACTGTTTTTT. Translating it yields CASRRTGNEKLFF.

This clone was detected a few times. The V gene is TRBV9, the J gene TRBJ2-6, with D unresolved. Trimming cost V 1 base and J 4 bases, with 6 bases left between them. This CDR3 contains 14 residues. CDR1 is SGDLS and CDR2 is YYNGEE in the germline V gene. The CDR3 bases are TGTGCCAGCAGCGTACCTACCGGGGCCAACGTCCTGACTTTC. Amino acid sequence: CASSVPTGANVLTF.

DNA for the CDR3: TGCAGCGTTGTTCTGGGCAGTAACACTGAAGCTTTCTTT. Protein: CSVVLGSNTEAFF. The V and J genes are TRBV29-1 and TRBJ1-1; D unresolved. The CDR3 has 13 amino acids. CDR1 is SQVTM, CDR2 ANQGSEA, per germline. Trimming pared 4 bases from V and 2 bases from J, leaving 11 bases between.

This chain links TRBV10-3 with TRBJ1-6; 10 bases are a match to TRBD1. V was pared by 0 bases and J by 0 bases, with 2 bases of the junction left unmatched. The CDR3 covers 18 residues. The germline V gene has CDR1 ENHRY and CDR2 SYGVKD. This CDR3 is CAISESTGGRSYNSPLHF. The CDR3, as DNA: TGTGCCATCAGTGAGTCGACAGGGGGCCGCTCCTATAATTCACCCCTCCACTTT.

This clone showed up just a few times. This chain uses TRBV10-3 with TRBJ1-1; 10 bases agree with TRBD1. The germline gives CDR1 ENHRY, CDR2 SYGVKD. Trimming cost V 7 bases and J 7 bases; bases outside gene matches: 12. The CDR3 length is 15 residues. The DNA of the CDR3 is TGTGCCATCATGGGGGGGTTGGGGACAGGGGATGAAGCTTTCTTT. Protein product: CAIMGGLGTGDEAFF.

This clone was detected only a few times. The rearrangement uses TRBV9 and TRBJ2-7; 8 bases are a match to TRBD1. CDR3 size: 18 residues. Germline lookup yields CDR1 SGDLS and CDR2 YYNGEE. The V and J ends lost 3 bases and 4 bases, in that order; junction bases with no gene match: 18. CDR3 nucleotide sequence: TGTGCCAGCAGCGAGGCCCCCCCAAGGACAGGGAAAGCTTACGAGCAGTACTTC. Amino acids: CASSEAPPRTGKAYEQYF.

The chain has TRBV5-1 and TRBJ2-7; possible D gene TRBD2, 5 bases. Germline V gene lookup returns CDR1 SGHRS and CDR2 YFSETQ. V was shortened by 2 bases and J by 1 base, with 16 bases between the two germline ends. The CDR3 runs 16 residues. The CDR3 sequence is CASSFPRRGPSYEQYF. Here the CDR3 DNA reads TGCGCCAGCAGCTTCCCACGACGGGGTCCATCCTACGAGCAGTACTTC. Full variable domain (outside the CDR3, taken from reference TRBV5-1 and TRBJ2-7): KAGVTQTPRYLIKTRGQQVTLSCSPISGHRSVSWYQQTPGQGLQFLFEYFSETQRNKGNFPGRFSGRQFSNSRSEMNVSTLELGDSALYLCASSFPRRGPSYEQYFGPGTRLTVT.

This clone turned up a few times. This chain uses TRBV10-1 with TRBJ1-2, with D uncertain. Germline V CDR1 and CDR2: WNHNN, SYGVQD (reference sequence). The length of the CDR3 is 15 residues. V shed 9 bases and J shed 2 bases, with 19 bases lying between them. The CDR3 DNA is TGCGCCAGAGAGGGATGCGAAGAGAGGAACTATGGCTACACCTTC. Its protein product is CAREGCEERNYGYTF.

V and J are TRBV6-5 and TRBJ1-2; D is perhaps TRBD1 (6 bases). Germline CDR1 is MNHEY and CDR2 is SVGAGI. The V and J ends lost 7 bases and 8 bases respectively, with 17 bases between them. The CDR3 consists of 13 residues. The DNA of the CDR3 is TGTGCCAGCACTCACTACAGGGTCGGAGGCTACACCTTC. Amino acid sequence: CASTHYRVGGYTF.